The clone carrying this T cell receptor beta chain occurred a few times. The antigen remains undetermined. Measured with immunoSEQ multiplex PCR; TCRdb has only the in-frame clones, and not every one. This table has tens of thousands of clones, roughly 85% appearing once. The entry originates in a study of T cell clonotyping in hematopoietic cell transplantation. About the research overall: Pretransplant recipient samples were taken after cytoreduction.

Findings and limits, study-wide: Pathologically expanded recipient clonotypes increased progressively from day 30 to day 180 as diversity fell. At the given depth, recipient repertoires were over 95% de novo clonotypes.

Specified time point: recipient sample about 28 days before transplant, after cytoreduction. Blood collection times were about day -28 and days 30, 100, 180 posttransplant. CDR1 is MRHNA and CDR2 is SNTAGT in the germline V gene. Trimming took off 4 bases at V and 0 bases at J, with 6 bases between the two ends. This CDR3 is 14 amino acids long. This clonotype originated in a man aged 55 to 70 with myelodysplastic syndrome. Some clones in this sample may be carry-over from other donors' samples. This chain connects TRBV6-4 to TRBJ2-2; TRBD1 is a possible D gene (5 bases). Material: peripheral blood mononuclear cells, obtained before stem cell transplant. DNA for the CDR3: TGTGCCAGCAGTGCAGGGCCGAACACCGGGGAGCTGTTTTTT. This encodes CASSAGPNTGELFF.